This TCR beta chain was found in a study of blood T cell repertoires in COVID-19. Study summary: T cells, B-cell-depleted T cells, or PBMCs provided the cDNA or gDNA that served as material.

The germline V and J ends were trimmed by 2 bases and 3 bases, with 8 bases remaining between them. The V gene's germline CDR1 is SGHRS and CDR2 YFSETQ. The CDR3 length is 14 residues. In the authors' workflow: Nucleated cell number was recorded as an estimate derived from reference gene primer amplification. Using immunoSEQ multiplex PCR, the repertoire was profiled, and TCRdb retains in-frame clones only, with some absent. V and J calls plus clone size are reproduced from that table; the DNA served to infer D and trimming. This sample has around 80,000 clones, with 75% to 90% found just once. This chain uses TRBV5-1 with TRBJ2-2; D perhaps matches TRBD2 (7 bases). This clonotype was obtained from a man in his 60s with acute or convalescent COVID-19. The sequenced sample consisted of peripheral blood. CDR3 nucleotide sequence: TGCGCCAGCAGCTTAGGGGGGGACACCGGGGAGCTGTTTTTT. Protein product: CASSLGGDTGELFF.